The next 12 T cell receptor beta chains were all read from a single sample in a study of CD8+CD57+ T cells in acquired aplastic anemia. Whoever was chosen for sequencing had shown CD8+CD57+ cell expansion by flow cytometry. Investigators profiled TCR beta VDJ and CDR3 from genomic DNA template. TCRdb re-analysed the reads in MiXCR, keeping a single row per CDR3 protein. The sample records about 180,000 distinct CDR3 sequences, about 45% being singletons. Sequenced: sorted CD4+, CD8+, or CD8+CD57+ T cells (not recorded which) from PBMCs. The receptors shown here come from a human donor with aplastic anemia.

This clonotype was counted ten times or more. The V gene is TRBV5-6, the J gene TRBJ1-5; D may be TRBD1 (6 bases). The CDR3 is made up of 15 amino acids. Trimming removed 0 bases at V and 2 bases at J, with 9 bases between. Germline CDR1 SGHDT, CDR2 YYEEEE. In nucleotides, the CDR3 is TGTGCCAGCAGCTTGGGGCCAGGGGGCAATCAGCCCCAGCATTTT. Translated, it gives CASSLGPGGNQPQHF.

This clonotype was picked up one time. The chain joins TRBV20-1 to TRBJ2-1; 8 nucleotides line up with TRBD2. The CDR3 sequence is 14 residues long. Per the germline V gene, CDR1 is DFQATT and CDR2 is SNEGSKA (reference sequence). Trimming cost V 6 bases and J 7 bases; bases outside gene matches: 11. CDR3 in amino acids: CSAGLAFELNEQFF. Here the CDR3 DNA reads TGCAGTGCCGGACTAGCCTTTGAACTTAATGAGCAGTTCTTC.

This clonotype was counted ten times or more. V gene TRBV27 combines with J gene TRBJ2-2; D gene unclear. V was pared by 5 bases and J by 1 base, with 2 bases between. CDR3 length: 12 residues. CDR1 is MNHEY, CDR2 SMNVEV, per germline (reference sequence). CDR3 nucleotides: TGTGCCAGCAGTAGGAACACCGGGGAGCTGTTTTTT. Encoded protein: CASSRNTGELFF.

This clonotype has just a few counts. The V and J genes are TRBV5-4 and TRBJ2-1; 15 bases map to TRBD2. This CDR3 has 18 amino acids. CDR1 is SGHNT, CDR2 YYREEE, per germline (reference sequence). Trimming took 0 bases from V and 2 from J; bases not matched to a gene: 3. The CDR3 bases are TGTGCCAGCAGCTTGGCGGGACTAGCGGGGGGACCCTACAATGAGCAGTTCTTC. It encodes CASSLAGLAGGPYNEQFF.

The table lists this clonotype with many counts. J is TRBJ2-5 and V is TRBV11-1, with D possibly called TRBD1 or TRBD2 (6 bases each). Germline CDR1 reads SGHAT; CDR2 reads FQDESV (reference sequence). The CDR3 is made up of 15 amino acids. V shed 5 bases and J shed 5 bases, with 18 bases lying between them. The CDR3 DNA reads as TGTGCCAGCAGCCCCTTACCCGGGGGCGGGGAGACCCAGTACTTC. Encoded protein: CASSPLPGGGETQYF.

The V gene is TRBV10-3, the J gene TRBJ2-5, with 10 bases identical to TRBD1. This CDR3 has 13 residues. Germline CDR1 and CDR2: ENHRY and SYGVKD. With V trimmed by 7 bases and J by 4 bases, 3 bases remained unmatched. This chain's CDR3 is CAINRDRGETQYF. The CDR3 DNA is TGTGCCATCAACCGGGACAGGGGAGAGACCCAGTACTTC.

This clonotype was counted many times. Compared with germline, one end of the junction differs, possibly owing to a read error. The V gene is TRBV7-7, the J gene TRBJ2-2, with D hard to call. Germline CDR1 and CDR2: SSHAT and FNYEAQ (reference sequence). CDR3 length equals 16 residues. CDR3 coding DNA: TGTGCTAGCAGCCCCGGACGGGTGGTCCGGACCGGGGAGCTGTTTTTT. This translates into CASSPGRVVRTGELFF.

Of note for this clonotype: Possible read error: a much larger clone is one base away. The final CDR3 position lacks the conserved phenylalanine or tryptophan, pointing to a likely read error. V usage is TRBV7-2 and J usage is TRBJ1-2; the D is unclear. Trimming left V 6 bases short and J 2 bases short, with 7 bases between. This CDR3 is built from 12 residues. The germline V gene encodes CDR1 SGHTA and CDR2 FQGNSA. For the CDR3, the DNA is TGTGCCAGCAGTGCGAGAAACTATGGCTACACCCTC. As protein: CASSARNYGYTL.

The chain employs TRBV6-1 and TRBJ1-1; possibly TRBD1 for D (5 bases). Germline values: CDR1 MNHNS, CDR2 SASEGT. This CDR3 has 17 amino acids. Trimming left V 8 bases short and J 1 base short, with 23 bases between. The CDR3 reads CASPPGGIGEPNTEAFF. The CDR3 DNA reads as TGTGCCAGCCCCCCCGGGGGGATCGGGGAACCGAACACTGAAGCTTTCTTT.

J is TRBJ2-7 and V is TRBV20-1, with D maybe TRBD2 (6 bases). There are 12 residues in the CDR3. V dropped 3 bases and J dropped 2 bases, with 8 bases sitting between them. Germline V gives CDR1 DFQATT, CDR2 SNEGSKA (reference sequence). The DNA for the CDR3 is TGCAGTGCTAGCGGGGAGGCCTACGAGCAGTACTTC. Its translation is CSASGEAYEQYF.

This clonotype was counted many times. J is TRBJ2-1 and V is TRBV20-1, with 7 nucleotides matching TRBD2. Germline loops: CDR1 DFQATT, CDR2 SNEGSKA (reference sequence). The J segment lost 2 bases and the V segment lost 6 bases, leaving 7 bases of the junction unmatched. CDR3 size: 14 residues. Here the CDR3 reads CSAAGLGAYNEQFF. Here the CDR3 DNA reads TGCAGTGCGGCTGGACTAGGAGCCTACAATGAGCAGTTCTTC.

This rearrangement joins TRBV7-7 to TRBJ2-5; D may be TRBD2 (5 bases). Germline V gene sequence: CDR1 SSHAT, CDR2 FNYEAQ (reference sequence). This CDR3 comprises 11 residues. This CDR3 reads CARRVGETQYF. Written as DNA, the CDR3 is TGTGCTAGGCGGGTGGGGGAGACCCAGTACTTC.